This T cell receptor (beta chain) was found in a study of T cells in severe cutaneous drug reactions. The wider study: RegiSCAR criteria gave all enrolled patients a probable or definite SJS/TEN or DRESS diagnosis. General study findings and limits: Blister cells averaged roughly 31% and PBMC around 5% TRBV12-4 in carbamazepine-induced Stevens-Johnson syndrome or toxic epidermal necrolysis patients.

Sequenced patients had Stevens-Johnson syndrome or toxic epidermal necrolysis caused by carbamazepine. Germline loops: CDR1 MNHEY, CDR2 SVGEGT. This CDR3 contains 11 residues. Comments on this clonotype: No antigen is known for it.

Libraries were made by iRepertoire multiplex PCR with TCR subtype-specific primers for bulk and single-cell sequencing. For each CDR3 protein, TCRdb gives one entry from its re-call of the multiplex PCR reads, without DNA. Here the sample table reports more than 2,500 distinct CDR3 sequences. The source material was cells from a skin blister. The chain joins TRBV6-2 or TRBV6-3 to TRBJ1-1. This sequence was found in a human donor with toxic epidermal necrolysis, a severe cutaneous drug reaction. The chain's CDR3 is CASRQNAEAFF.